These 5 T cell receptor beta chains share one sample of origin, sequenced in a study of CD8 T cells in Susac syndrome. Random hexamers were used to reverse transcribe the RNA input (roughly 0.5 to 1 ug). One entry per CDR3 protein results from TCRdb running MiXCR on the immunoSEQ multiplex PCR reads. This table has just over 300,000 distinct CDR3 sequences, roughly nine tenths appearing once. Sequencing was performed on CD4+ T cells from PBMCs. Every receptor here comes from a human donor with multiple sclerosis.

The chain employs TRBV20-1 and TRBJ2-7; the D is unclear. This CDR3 region has 13 residues. Deletions cut 1 base from V and 6 bases from J, with 13 bases between. Germline assignment: CDR1 DFQATT and CDR2 SNEGSKA (reference sequence). DNA of the CDR3: TGCAGTGCTAGAGTCAGTTACCTAAGCGAGCAGTACTTC. It specifies CSARVSYLSEQYF.

There are a few counts of this clonotype. The V and J genes are TRBV6-1 and TRBJ2-5; D is uncertain. Germline loops: CDR1 MNHNS, CDR2 SASEGT. Deletions cut 3 bases from V and 4 bases from J, with 18 bases between. CDR3 length equals 16 residues. The CDR3 protein is CASSEGRRSGRETQYF. CDR3 nucleotide sequence: TGTGCCAGCAGTGAGGGTCGCCGCTCGGGCCGAGAGACCCAGTACTTC.

This clonotype appeared a single time. The CDR3 coding sequence is TGTGCCAGCAGCCTCCGTTTCAGACTAGCGGGAACTAGTCCAGATACGCAGTATTTT. Translating it yields CASSLRFRLAGTSPDTQYF. This sequence joins TRBV3-1 and TRBJ2-3; 11 bases are a match to TRBD2. CDR1 and CDR2 from the germline V gene are LGHDT and YNNKEL (reference sequence). The CDR3 has 19 residues. V shed 4 bases, J shed 4 bases, and the junction held 16 bases outside the gene matches.

The chain carries TRBV24-1 and TRBJ2-1; 8 nucleotides line up with TRBD1. Germline V gives CDR1 KGHDR, CDR2 SFDVKD. With 4 bases clipped from V and 9 bases from J, the junction kept 13 bases outside the gene matches. The CDR3 extends over 16 amino acids. The CDR3 protein is CATSDPLGQGSVEQFF. DNA for the CDR3: TGTGCCACCAGTGACCCTCTCGGACAGGGTAGTGTTGAGCAGTTCTTC.

CDR3 residues: CASSPGPAGGYTF. The CDR3 DNA reads TGTGCCAGCAGCCCCGGGCCAGCGGGTGGCTACACCTTC. This chain uses TRBV12-3 or TRBV12-4 with TRBJ1-2; D gene ambiguous. The CDR3 runs 13 residues. Trimming cost V 6 bases and J 7 bases, with 15 bases left between them.